This entry concerns a single TCR beta chain. This entry is derived from a study of cytomegalovirus exposure and HLA in healthy donors. The CDR3 is 21 residues long. The V gene's germline CDR1 is MNHEY and CDR2 SMNVEV (reference sequence). After removal of 5 bases from V and 1 base from J, the junction contained 19 bases not matched to a gene. This PCR relied on a set of 60 Vbeta primers and 13 Jbeta primers. Only in-frame clones appear in the TCRdb table, and some are missing; sequencing was by immunoSEQ multiplex PCR. The repertoire consists of 180,000 or so clones, with 65% to 85% occurring once and the leading ten covering about 1.3%.

The sequenced material came from PBMCs. This clonotype was obtained from a girl aged 5-17 years in good health and CMV-seropositive. The chain employs TRBV27 and TRBJ2-7; 14 nucleotides agree with TRBD2. DNA for the CDR3: TGTGCCAGCAGTCCCGCGCGACCGGGACTAGCGGGAGCTAGGATATCCTACGAGCAGTACTTC. This codes for CASSPARPGLAGARISYEQYF.